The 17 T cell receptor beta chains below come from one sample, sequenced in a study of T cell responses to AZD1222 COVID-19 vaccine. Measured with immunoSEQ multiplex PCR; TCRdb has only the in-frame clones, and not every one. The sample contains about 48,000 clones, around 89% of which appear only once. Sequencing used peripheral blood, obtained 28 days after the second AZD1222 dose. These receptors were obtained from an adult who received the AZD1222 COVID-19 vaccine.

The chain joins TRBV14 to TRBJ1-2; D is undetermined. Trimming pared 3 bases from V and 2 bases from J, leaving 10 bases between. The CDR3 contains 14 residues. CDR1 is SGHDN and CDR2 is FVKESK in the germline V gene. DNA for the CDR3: TGTGCCAGCAGCCATTTGGTCAGGAACTATGGCTACACCTTC. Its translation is CASSHLVRNYGYTF. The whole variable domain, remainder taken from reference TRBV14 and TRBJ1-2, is EAGVTQFPSHSVIEKGQTVTLRCDPISGHDNLYWYRRVMGKEIKFLLHFVKESKQDESGMPNNRFLAERTGGTYSTLKVQPAELEDSGVYFCASSHLVRNYGYTFGSGTRLTVV.

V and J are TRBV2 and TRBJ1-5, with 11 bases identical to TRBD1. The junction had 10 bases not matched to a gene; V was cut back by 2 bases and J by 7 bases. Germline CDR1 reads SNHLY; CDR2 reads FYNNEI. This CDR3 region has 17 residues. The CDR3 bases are TGTGCCAGCAGTGAAACATTTGGCGGGACAGGGGGGCAGCCCCAGCATTTT. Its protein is CASSETFGGTGGQPQHF. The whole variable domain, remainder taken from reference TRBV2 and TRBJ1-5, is EPEVTQTPSHQVTQMGQEVILRCVPISNHLYFYWYRQILGQKVEFLVSFYNNEISEKSEIFDDQFSVERPDGSNFTLKIRSTKLEDSAMYFCASSETFGGTGGQPQHFGDGTRLSIL.

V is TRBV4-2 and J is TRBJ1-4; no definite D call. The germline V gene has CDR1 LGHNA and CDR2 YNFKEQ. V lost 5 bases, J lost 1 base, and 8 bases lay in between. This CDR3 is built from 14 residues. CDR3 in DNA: TGTGCCAGCAGCGGTAGCGGAACTAATGAAAAACTGTTTTTT. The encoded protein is CASSGSGTNEKLFF.

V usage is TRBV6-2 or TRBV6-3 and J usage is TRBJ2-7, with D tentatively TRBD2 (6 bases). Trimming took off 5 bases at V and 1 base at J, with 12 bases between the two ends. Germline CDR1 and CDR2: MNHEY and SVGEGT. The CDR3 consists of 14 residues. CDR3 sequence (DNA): TGTGCCAGCAGTCTCCCGGGAGAGTCCTACGAGCAGTACTTC. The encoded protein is CASSLPGESYEQYF.

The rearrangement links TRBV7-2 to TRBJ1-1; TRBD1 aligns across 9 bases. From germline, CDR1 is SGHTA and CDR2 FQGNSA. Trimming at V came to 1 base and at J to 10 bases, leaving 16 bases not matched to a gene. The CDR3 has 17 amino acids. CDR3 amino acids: CASSLGPRSDRGRGAFF. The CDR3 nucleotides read TGTGCCAGCAGCTTAGGCCCCAGGAGTGACAGGGGGAGAGGAGCTTTCTTT. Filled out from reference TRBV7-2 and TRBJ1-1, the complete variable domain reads GAGVSQSPSNKVTEKGKDVELRCDPISGHTALYWYRQSLGQGLEFLIYFQGNSAPDKSGLPSDRFSAERTGGSVSTLTIQRTQQEDSAVYLCASSLGPRSDRGRGAFFGQGTRLTVV.

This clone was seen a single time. DNA for the CDR3: TGCGCCAGCAGCTTGAAATCTGGGGAGACGGTTAACTATGGCTACACCTTC. This gives the protein CASSLKSGETVNYGYTF. This chain uses TRBV5-1 with TRBJ1-2; D gene unclear. This CDR3 is built from 17 residues. Trimming removed 1 base from V and 1 base from J, with 17 bases in between. Germline V gene lookup returns CDR1 SGHRS and CDR2 YFSETQ.

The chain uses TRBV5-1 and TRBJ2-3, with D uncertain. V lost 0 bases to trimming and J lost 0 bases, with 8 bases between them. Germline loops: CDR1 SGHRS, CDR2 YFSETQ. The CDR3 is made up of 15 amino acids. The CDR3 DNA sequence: TGCGCCAGCAGCTTGGGGGGATCTAGCACAGATACGCAGTATTTT. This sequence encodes CASSLGGSSTDTQYF.

CDR3 protein: CAISEPPTRATYEQYF. The CDR3 coding sequence is TGTGCCATCAGTGAGCCCCCGACTAGGGCTACCTACGAGCAGTACTTC. This chain connects TRBV10-3 to TRBJ2-7; maybe TRBD2 (6 bases). Germline loops: CDR1 ENHRY, CDR2 SYGVKD. V was cut by 2 bases and J by 2 bases, with 16 bases left in between. This CDR3 comprises 16 residues.

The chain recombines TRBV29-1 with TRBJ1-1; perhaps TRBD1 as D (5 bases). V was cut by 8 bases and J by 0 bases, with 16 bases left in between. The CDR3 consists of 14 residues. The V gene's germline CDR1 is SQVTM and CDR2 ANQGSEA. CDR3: CSPQGGGMNTEAFF. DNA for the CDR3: TGCAGCCCCCAGGGTGGGGGGATGAACACTGAAGCTTTCTTT.

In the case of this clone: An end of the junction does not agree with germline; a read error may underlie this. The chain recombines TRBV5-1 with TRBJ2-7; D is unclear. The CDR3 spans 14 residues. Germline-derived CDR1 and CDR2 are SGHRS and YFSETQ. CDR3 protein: CASSLRQSSDEQYF. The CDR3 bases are TGCGCCAGCAGCTTGAGGCAAAGCTCCGACGAGCAGTACTTC.

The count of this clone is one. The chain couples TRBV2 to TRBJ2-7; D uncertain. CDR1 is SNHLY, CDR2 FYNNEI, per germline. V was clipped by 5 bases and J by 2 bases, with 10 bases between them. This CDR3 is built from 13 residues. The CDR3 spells CASSKTITYEQYF. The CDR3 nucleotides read TGTGCCAGCAGTAAGACCATAACCTACGAGCAGTACTTC.

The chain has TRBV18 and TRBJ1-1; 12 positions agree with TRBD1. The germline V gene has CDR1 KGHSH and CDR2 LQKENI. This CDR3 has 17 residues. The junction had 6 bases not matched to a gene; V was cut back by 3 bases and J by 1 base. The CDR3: CASSPGTGGNPNTEAFF. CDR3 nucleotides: TGTGCCAGCTCACCCGGGACAGGGGGCAACCCGAACACTGAAGCTTTCTTT.

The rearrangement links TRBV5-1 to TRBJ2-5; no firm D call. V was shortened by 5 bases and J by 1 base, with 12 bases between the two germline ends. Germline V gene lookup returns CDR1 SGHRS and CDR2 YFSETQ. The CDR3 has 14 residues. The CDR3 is CASSFGESQETQYF. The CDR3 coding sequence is TGCGCCAGCAGTTTTGGGGAAAGCCAAGAGACCCAGTACTTC. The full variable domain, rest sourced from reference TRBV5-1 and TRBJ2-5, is KAGVTQTPRYLIKTRGQQVTLSCSPISGHRSVSWYQQTPGQGLQFLFEYFSETQRNKGNFPGRFSGRQFSNSRSEMNVSTLELGDSALYLCASSFGESQETQYFGPGTRLLVL.

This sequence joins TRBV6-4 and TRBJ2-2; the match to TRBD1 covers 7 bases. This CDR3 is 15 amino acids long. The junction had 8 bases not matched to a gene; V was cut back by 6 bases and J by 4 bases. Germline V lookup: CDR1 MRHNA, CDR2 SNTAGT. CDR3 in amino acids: CASSETGQSTGELFF. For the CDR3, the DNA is TGTGCCAGCAGCGAAACGGGACAGTCCACCGGGGAGCTGTTTTTT.

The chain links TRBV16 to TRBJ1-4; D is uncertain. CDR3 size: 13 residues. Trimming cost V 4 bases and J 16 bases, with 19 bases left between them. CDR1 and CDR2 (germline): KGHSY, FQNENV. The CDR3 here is CASSLLKGPAQFF. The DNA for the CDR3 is TGTGCCAGCAGCCTCCTAAAGGGTCCCGCTCAGTTTTTT.

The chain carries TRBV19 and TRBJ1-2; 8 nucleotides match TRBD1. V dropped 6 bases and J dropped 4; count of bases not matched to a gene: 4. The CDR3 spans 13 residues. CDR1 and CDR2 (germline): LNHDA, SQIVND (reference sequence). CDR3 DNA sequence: TGTGCCAGTAGCGTAACAGGGGGCTATGGCTACACCTTC. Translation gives CASSVTGGYGYTF.

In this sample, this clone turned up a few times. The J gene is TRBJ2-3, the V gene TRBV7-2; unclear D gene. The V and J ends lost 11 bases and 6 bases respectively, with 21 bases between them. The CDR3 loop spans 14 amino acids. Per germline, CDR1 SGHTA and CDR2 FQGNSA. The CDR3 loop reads CAGTEPPVGDTQYF. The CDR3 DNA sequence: TGTGCCGGCACGGAGCCGCCGGTGGGGGATACGCAGTATTTT.